This TCR beta chain is drawn from a study of blood T cells in healthy people across ages. General study points: Among T cells, TCR beta diversity per million cells dropped roughly linearly as age rose.

With 4 bases removed from V and 5 bases from J, the gap between germline ends came to 9 bases. The CDR3 covers 14 residues. Germline-derived CDR1 and CDR2 are LGHDT and YNNKEL (reference sequence). This clonotype was recorded only once. Antigen unknown. Using a J-beta primer mix together with a sample-barcoded 5' primer, a second PCR was run for about 7 to 12 cycles. Through a template-switch adaptor with 12 random nucleotides, each cDNA molecule received a tag. One entry per CDR3 protein, called by TCRdb with MiXCR from the 5' RACE reads. The table records a few hundred thousand distinct CDR3 sequences, about 49% of them present only once.

The sample consisted of blood. The gene calls are TRBV3-1 and TRBJ1-6; no clear D. The TCR comes from a man aged 55 to 69 in good health. The CDR3 is CASSPTANNSPLHF. The CDR3 DNA reads as TGTGCCAGCAGCCCGACGGCCAATAATTCACCCCTCCACTTT.